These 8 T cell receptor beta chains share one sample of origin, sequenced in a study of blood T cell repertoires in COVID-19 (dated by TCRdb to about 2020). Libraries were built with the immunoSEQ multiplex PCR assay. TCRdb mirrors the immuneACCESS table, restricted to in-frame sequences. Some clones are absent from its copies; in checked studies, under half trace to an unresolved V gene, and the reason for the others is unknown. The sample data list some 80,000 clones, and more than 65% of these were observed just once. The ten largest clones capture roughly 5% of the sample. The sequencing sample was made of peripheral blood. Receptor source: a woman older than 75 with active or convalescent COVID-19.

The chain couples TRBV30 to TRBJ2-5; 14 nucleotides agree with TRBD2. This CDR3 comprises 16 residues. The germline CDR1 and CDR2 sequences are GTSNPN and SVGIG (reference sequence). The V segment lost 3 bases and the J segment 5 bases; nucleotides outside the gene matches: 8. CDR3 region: CAWSTMGLAGVETQYF. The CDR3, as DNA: TGTGCCTGGAGCACTATGGGACTAGCGGGAGTGGAGACCCAGTACTTC.

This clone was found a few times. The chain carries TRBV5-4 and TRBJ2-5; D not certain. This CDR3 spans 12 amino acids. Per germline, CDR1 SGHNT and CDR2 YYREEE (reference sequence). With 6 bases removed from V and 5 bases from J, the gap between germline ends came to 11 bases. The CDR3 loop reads CASNLYGETQYF. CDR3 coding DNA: TGTGCCAGCAACCTATACGGGGAGACCCAGTACTTC.

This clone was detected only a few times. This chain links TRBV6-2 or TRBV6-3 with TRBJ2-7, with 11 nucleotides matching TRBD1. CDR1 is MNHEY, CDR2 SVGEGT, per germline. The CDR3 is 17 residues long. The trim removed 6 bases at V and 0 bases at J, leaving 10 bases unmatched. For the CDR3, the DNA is TGTGCCAGCAGCTCCTACCCCGGGACAGGGGGCTCCTACGAGCAGTACTTC. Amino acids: CASSSYPGTGGSYEQYF.

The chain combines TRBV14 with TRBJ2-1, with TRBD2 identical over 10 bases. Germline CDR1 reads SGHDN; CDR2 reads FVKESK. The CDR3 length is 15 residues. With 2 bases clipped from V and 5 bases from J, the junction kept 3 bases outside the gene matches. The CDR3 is CASSQTGLANNEQFF. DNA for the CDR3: TGTGCCAGCAGCCAAACGGGACTAGCGAACAATGAGCAGTTCTTC.

CDR3: CASSPPGGGETQYF. The DNA of the CDR3 is TGTGCCAGTAGTCCGCCGGGGGGTGGAGAGACCCAGTACTTC. The chain joins TRBV19 to TRBJ2-5; 7 bases are a match to TRBD2. The CDR3 is 14 residues long. Trimming took 5 bases from V and 4 from J; bases not matched to a gene: 7. Germline CDR1 is LNHDA and CDR2 is SQIVND (reference sequence). Drawing the rest from reference TRBV19 and TRBJ2-5, the complete variable domain is DGGITQSPKYLFRKEGQNVTLSCEQNLNHDAMYWYRQDPGQGLRLIYYSQIVNDFQKGDIAEGYSVSREKKESFPLTVTSAQKNPTAFYLCASSPPGGGETQYFGPGTRLLVL.

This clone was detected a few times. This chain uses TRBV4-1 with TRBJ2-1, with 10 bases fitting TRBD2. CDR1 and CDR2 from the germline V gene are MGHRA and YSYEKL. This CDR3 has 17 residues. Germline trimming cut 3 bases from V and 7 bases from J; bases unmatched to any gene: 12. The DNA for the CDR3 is TGCGCCAGCAGCCAGTTTCCCGGGACTAGCGACAGGAATGAGCAGTTCTTC. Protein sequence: CASSQFPGTSDRNEQFF.

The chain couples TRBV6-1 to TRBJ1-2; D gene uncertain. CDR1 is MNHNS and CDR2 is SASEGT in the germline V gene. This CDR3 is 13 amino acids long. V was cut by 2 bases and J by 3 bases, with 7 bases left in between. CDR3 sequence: CASSELGYYGYTF. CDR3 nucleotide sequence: TGTGCCAGCAGTGAATTGGGCTACTATGGCTACACCTTC.

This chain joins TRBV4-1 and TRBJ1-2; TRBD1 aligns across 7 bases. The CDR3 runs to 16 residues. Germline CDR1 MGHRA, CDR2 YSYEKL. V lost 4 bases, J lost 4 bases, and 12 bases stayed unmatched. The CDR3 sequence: CASSPTHQQGSYGYTF. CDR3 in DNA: TGCGCCAGCAGCCCTACTCACCAACAGGGGTCCTATGGCTACACCTTC.